The T cell receptor (beta chain) described here comes from a study of Ad26.COV2.S vaccination and SARS-CoV-2 variants. The protocol was immunoSEQ multiplex PCR, while the TCRdb copy is restricted to in-frame clones and leaves out a portion. The sample carries under 600,000 clones, around 89% recorded once. Germline lookup yields CDR1 GTSNPN and CDR2 SVGIG (reference sequence). The CDR3 has 14 residues. Trimming took off 3 bases at V and 2 bases at J, with 11 bases between the two ends. Treatment described: roughly 19 received Ad26.COV2.S at low or high dose, single or two shots; roughly five received placebo; per-sample allocation not given. Repertoires come from day 63 after the first vaccine or placebo injection. An Ad26 vector expressing Wuhan-strain SARS-CoV-2 spike constituted the vaccine.

The clonotype was recovered from a person aged 18-60 years who received the Ad26.COV2.S COVID-19 vaccine or a placebo. The source was peripheral blood, collected in a trial of Ad26.COV2.S vaccine versus placebo. The rearrangement uses TRBV30 and TRBJ2-1; possibly TRBD2 for D (6 bases). This CDR3 is CAWRPRETYNEQFF. The DNA for the CDR3 is TGTGCCTGGAGGCCACGGGAGACCTACAATGAGCAGTTCTTC.